The clone carrying this TCR beta chain was picked up one time. Its matching antigen is unknown. Germline V lookup: CDR1 SGHRS, CDR2 YFSETQ. V was pared by 3 bases and J by 5 bases, with 9 bases between. The CDR3 is 12 amino acids. The entry originates in a study of cytomegalovirus exposure and HLA in healthy donors. Study-level results: About 87% or about 30% of the time was how often most TCR beta V segments were productive, according to an earlier analysis.

PCR employed 60 Vbeta and 13 Jbeta primers. TCRdb's table, derived via immunoSEQ multiplex PCR, lists solely in-frame clones and lacks some. This table has more than 65,000 clones, roughly 78% appearing once. Donors likely had unrecorded immune exposures despite being nominally healthy when sampled. The TCR sequence derives from a man between 18 and 29 years old in good health and CMV-seronegative. The sequenced sample was PBMCs. The chain links TRBV5-1 to TRBJ2-7, with D unclear. For the CDR3, the DNA is TGCGCCAGCAGCTCCAACCGGGACGAGCAGTACTTC. Translated: CASSSNRDEQYF.